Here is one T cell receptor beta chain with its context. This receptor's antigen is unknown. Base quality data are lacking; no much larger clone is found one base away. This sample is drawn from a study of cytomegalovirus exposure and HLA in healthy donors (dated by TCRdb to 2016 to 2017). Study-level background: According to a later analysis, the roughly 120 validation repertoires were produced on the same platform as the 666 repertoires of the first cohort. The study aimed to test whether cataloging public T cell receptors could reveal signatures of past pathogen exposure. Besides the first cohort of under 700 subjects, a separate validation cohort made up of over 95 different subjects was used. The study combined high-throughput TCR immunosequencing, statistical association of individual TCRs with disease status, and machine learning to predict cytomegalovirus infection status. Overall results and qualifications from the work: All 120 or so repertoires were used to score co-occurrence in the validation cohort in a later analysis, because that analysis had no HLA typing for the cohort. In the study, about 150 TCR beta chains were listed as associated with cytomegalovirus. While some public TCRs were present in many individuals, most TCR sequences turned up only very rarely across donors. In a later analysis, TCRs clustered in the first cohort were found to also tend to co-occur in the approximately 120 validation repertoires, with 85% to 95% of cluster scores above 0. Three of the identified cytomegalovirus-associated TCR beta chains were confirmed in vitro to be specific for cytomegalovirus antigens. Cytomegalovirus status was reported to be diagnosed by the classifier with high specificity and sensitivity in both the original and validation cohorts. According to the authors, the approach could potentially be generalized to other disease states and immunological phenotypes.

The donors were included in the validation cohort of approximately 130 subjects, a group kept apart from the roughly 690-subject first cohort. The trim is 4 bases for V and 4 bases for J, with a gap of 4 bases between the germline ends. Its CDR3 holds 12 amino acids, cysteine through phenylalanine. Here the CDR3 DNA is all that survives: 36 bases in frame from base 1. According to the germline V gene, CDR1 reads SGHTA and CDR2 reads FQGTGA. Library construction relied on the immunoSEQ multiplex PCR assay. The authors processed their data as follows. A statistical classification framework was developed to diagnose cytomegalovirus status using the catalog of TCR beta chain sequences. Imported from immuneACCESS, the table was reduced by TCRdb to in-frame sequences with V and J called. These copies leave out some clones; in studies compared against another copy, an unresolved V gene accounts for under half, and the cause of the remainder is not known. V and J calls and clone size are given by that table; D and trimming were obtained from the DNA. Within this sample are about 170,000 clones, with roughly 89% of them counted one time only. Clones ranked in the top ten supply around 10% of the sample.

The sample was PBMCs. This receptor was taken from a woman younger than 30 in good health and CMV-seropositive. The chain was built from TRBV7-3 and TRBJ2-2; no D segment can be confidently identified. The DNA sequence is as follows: TGTGCCAGCAGCTCATTCACCGGGGAGCTGTTTTTT. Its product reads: CASSSFTGELFF.